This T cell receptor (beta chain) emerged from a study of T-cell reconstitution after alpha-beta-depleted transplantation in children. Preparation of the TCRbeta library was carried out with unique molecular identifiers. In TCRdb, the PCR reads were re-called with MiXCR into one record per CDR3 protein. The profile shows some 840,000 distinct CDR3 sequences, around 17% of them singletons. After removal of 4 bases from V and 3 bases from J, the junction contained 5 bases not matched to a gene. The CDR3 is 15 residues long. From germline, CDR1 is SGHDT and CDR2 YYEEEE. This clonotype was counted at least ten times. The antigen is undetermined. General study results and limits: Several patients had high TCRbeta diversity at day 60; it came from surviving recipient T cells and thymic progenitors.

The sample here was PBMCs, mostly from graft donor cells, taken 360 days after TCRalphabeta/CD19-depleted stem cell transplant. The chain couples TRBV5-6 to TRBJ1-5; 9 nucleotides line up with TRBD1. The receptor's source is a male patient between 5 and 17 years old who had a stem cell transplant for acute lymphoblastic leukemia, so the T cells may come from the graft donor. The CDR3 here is CASSSRDRANQPQHF. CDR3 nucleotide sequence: TGTGCCAGCAGCAGCCGGGACAGGGCCAATCAGCCCCAGCATTTT.